The source of this T cell receptor (beta chain) is a study of beta chain features in type 1 diabetes. Since all of the isolated RNA was reverse transcribed, expressed TCRB transcripts were what got sequenced. Profiled with immunoSEQ multiplex PCR; TCRdb holds only in-frame clones, not every one. The table shows around 400,000 clones, with around 13% occurring only once. The sequencing sample was made of naive CD4+ T cells from blood. The TCR sequence derives from a man between 18 and 35 years old in good health.

CDR3 protein: CSAGTSVYLETQYF. The CDR3 DNA follows: TGCAGCGCTGGGACTAGCGTATATTTGGAGACCCAGTACTTC. The J gene is TRBJ2-5, the V gene TRBV29-1; 10 bases align to TRBD2. The CDR3 covers 14 residues. The germline CDR1 and CDR2 sequences are SQVTM and ANQGSEA. V gave up 7 bases and J gave up 5 bases; unmatched junction bases: 10.